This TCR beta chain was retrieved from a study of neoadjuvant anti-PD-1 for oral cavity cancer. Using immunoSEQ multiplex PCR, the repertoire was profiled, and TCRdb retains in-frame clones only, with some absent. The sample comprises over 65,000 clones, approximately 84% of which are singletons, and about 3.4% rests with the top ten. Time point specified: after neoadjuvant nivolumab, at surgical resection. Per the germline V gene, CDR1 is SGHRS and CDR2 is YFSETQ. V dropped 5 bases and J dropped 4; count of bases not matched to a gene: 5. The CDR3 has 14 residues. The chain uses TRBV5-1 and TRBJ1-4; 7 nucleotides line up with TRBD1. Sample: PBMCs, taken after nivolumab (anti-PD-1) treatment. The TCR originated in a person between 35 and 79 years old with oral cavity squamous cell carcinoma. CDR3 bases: TGCGCCAGCAGAGGGACAGCTTATAATGAAAAACTGTTTTTT. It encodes CASRGTAYNEKLFF.